This T cell receptor beta chain appears in the sequencing data of a study of shared clonotypes between healthy human individuals. Study information: A donor's plate count was three for CD4 naive and three for CD4 memory; CD8 naive had two and CD8 memory one.

The repertoire was sequenced with immunoSEQ multiplex PCR; TCRdb's copy has only in-frame clones and lacks some. The data hold more than 2 million clones, with about 95% observed a single time. Naive CD8 isolation took CD45RO-negative cells positively selected for CCR7 and excluded terminally differentiated effector memory CD45RA+ cells. The source is a man in his late teens or twenties in good health. Source material: naive CD8+ T cells sorted from blood.

This CDR3 is CASSETEAYEQYF. The CDR3 nucleotides are TGTGCCAGCAGCGAGACAGAGGCCTACGAGCAGTACTTC. The rearrangement uses TRBV9 and TRBJ2-7; D is perhaps TRBD1 (5 bases). The ends were cut back, 3 bases at V and 2 bases at J, with 9 bases in the middle. The CDR3 totals 13 residues. Germline assignment: CDR1 SGDLS and CDR2 YYNGEE.